This paragraph reports one TCR beta chain. The antigen remains unidentified. This entry belongs to a study of T cell responses to AZD1222 COVID-19 vaccine. Findings of the study overall: Among spike-specific TCRs, nearly half reportedly target unmutated variant regions.

The table came from immunoSEQ multiplex PCR; TCRdb's copy has only in-frame clones and leaves some out. The table records over 100,000 clones, roughly 90% of them present only once. Germline assignment: CDR1 LGHNA and CDR2 YSLEER. V was pared by 4 bases and J by 7 bases, with 12 bases between. The CDR3 runs to 13 residues. The rearrangement uses TRBV4-3 and TRBJ2-3; D ambiguous. This receptor was taken from an adult in good health. The starting material was peripheral blood, obtained on day 0 of AZD1222 vaccination. The CDR3 reads CASSPTTENTQYF. The CDR3 DNA sequence: TGCGCCAGCAGCCCCACGACGGAGAATACGCAGTATTTT.